Detailed here is one T cell receptor (beta chain). What it binds is not known. This entry comes from a study of T cell responses to AZD1222 COVID-19 vaccine. Study-level findings and limits: Spike was spanned by vaccine-associated CD4 TCRs, with dominance at 160-218 and 743-854. Baseline serostatus was positive in only six AZD1222 recipients.

TCRdb's copy holds only in-frame clones and misses some; the assay was immunoSEQ multiplex PCR. The top ten clones hold roughly 4% of a sample with 180,000 or so clones, just under 90% of them seen once. Between the trimmed V and J ends, which lost 2 bases and 7 bases, there was a span of 12 bases. Germline assignment: CDR1 SGHNT and CDR2 YYREEE (reference sequence). This CDR3 comprises 13 residues. The clonotype comes from an adult who received the MenACWY meningococcal vaccine as a control. The gene calls are TRBV5-4 and TRBJ1-2; D unclear. The sample consisted of peripheral blood, taken 28 days after the second dose of the MenACWY control vaccine. The CDR3 DNA reads TGTGCCAGCAGCTTTGGACCCGGACGTGGCTACACCTTC. Its protein is CASSFGPGRGYTF.